Below are 3 T cell receptor beta chains sequenced from a single sample in a study of tumor-infiltrating lymphocytes in primary liver carcinoma. Using a constant-region primer together with ProtoScript II reverse transcriptase, TCR beta cDNA was made from roughly 500 ng of total RNA. ARM-PCR, slightly modified, supplied the TCR beta libraries through three nested multiplex PCR rounds. The two initial PCR rounds, roughly 9 cycles each, used TRBV1-TRBV30 forward and C-beta reverse primers. TCRdb passed the multiplex PCR reads through MiXCR, listing each CDR3 protein once. This repertoire shows more than 95,000 distinct CDR3 sequences, roughly 80% found once; its top ten account for roughly a fifth. Without any cell sorting, roughly 20-33 mg of bulk tissue yielded co-extracted RNA and DNA. Sequencing input: liver tumor tissue from sampling region 3. Regarding subset: tumor region T3, left-lateral pole. These TCRs come from a man aged 40-49 years with primary liver carcinoma and hepatitis B virus infection.

Concerning this clonotype itself: The junction differs from germline at one of its ends, possibly a read error. The V gene is TRBV10-3, the J gene TRBJ2-5; TRBD2 matches 7 bases. Germline CDR1 ENHRY, CDR2 SYGVKD. The CDR3 loop spans 14 amino acids. Written as DNA, the CDR3 is TGTGCTACCGTGCCAGAACTAGCGATGGAGACCCAGAACTTC. Translation: CATVPELAMETQNF.

The sample holds many counts of this clonotype. The chain recombines TRBV6-2 or TRBV6-3 with TRBJ1-5; weak D call: TRBD1 (6 bases). V was pared by 5 bases and J by 5 bases, with 16 bases between. This CDR3 is built from 15 residues. Germline V gene lookup returns CDR1 MNHEY and CDR2 SVGEGT. CDR3 in amino acids: CASSRVYREDQPQHF. DNA of the CDR3: TGTGCCAGCAGTAGGGTCTACAGGGAGGATCAGCCCCAGCATTTT.

V usage is TRBV6-5 and J usage is TRBJ2-7; D tentatively fits TRBD1 or TRBD2 (5 bases each). The V gene's germline CDR1 is MNHEY and CDR2 SVGAGI. The CDR3 spans 14 residues. Trimming removed 2 bases at V and 12 bases at J, with 20 bases between. DNA of the CDR3: TGTGCCAGCAGTTACGGGACCAGCTCCTACGGGCTGTACTTC. Amino acids: CASSYGTSSYGLYF.